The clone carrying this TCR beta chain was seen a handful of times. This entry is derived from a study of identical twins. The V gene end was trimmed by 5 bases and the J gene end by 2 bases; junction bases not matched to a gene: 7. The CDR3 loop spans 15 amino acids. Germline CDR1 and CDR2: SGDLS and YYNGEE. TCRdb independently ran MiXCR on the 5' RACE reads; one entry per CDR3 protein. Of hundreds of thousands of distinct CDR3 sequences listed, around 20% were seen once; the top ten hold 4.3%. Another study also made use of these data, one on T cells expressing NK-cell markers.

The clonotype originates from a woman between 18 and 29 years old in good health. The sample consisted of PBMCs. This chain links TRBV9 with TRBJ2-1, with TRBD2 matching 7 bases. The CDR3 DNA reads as TGTGCCAGCAGTGCTGGGGGGGGGACCTACAATGAGCAGTTCTTC. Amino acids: CASSAGGGTYNEQFF.